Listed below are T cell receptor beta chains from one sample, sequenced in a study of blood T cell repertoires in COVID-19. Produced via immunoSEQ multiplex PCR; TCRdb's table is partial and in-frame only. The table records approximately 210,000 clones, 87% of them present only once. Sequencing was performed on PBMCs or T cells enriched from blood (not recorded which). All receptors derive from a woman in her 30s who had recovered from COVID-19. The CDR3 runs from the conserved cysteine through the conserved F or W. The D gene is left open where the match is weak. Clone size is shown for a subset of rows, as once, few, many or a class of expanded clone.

CDR3 protein: CASSKFPDQPQHF; CDR3 DNA: TGTGCCAGCAGCAAGTTCCCGGATCAGCCCCAGCATTTT; V gene: TRBV11-2; clone size: NA; D gene: NA; J gene: TRBJ1-5
CDR3 protein: CASSRDRWYEQYF; CDR3 DNA: TGTGCCAGCAGCCGGGACAGGTGGTACGAGCAGTACTTC; V gene: TRBV3-1/TRBV3-2; clone size: few; D gene: TRBD1; J gene: TRBJ2-7
CDR3 protein: CAISNSTAYGYTF; CDR3 DNA: TGTGCCATCAGTAATAGTACAGCATATGGCTACACCTTC; V gene: TRBV10-3; clone size: few; D gene: NA; J gene: TRBJ1-2
CDR3 protein: CSASQGTEAFF; CDR3 DNA: TGCAGTGCTAGCCAGGGTACTGAAGCTTTCTTT; V gene: TRBV20-1; clone size: NA; D gene: NA; J gene: TRBJ1-1
CDR3 protein: CASSSGGQETQYF; CDR3 DNA: TGCGCCAGCAGCTCAGGAGGGCAAGAGACCCAGTACTTC; V gene: TRBV5-1; clone size: NA; D gene: NA; J gene: TRBJ2-5
CDR3 protein: CASSPSGQGKQYF; CDR3 DNA: TGTGCCAGCTCACCAAGCGGACAGGGGAAACAGTACTTC; V gene: TRBV18; clone size: NA; D gene: TRBD1; J gene: TRBJ2-7
CDR3 protein: CASTRTSGRGLPFF; CDR3 DNA: TGTGCCAGCACTCGGACTAGCGGGAGAGGCCTGCCGTTCTTC; V gene: TRBV6-5; clone size: NA; D gene: TRBD2; J gene: TRBJ2-1
CDR3 protein: CASSQGPRDRGQNTEAFF; CDR3 DNA: TGTGCCAGCAGCCAAGGCCCCCGGGACAGGGGGCAGAACACTGAAGCTTTCTTT; V gene: TRBV3-1/TRBV3-2; clone size: NA; D gene: TRBD1; J gene: TRBJ1-1
CDR3 protein: CASRLLSGGANEQFF; CDR3 DNA: TGTGCCAGCAGACTACTTAGCGGGGGAGCCAATGAGCAGTTCTTC; V gene: TRBV6-5; clone size: NA; D gene: TRBD2; J gene: TRBJ2-1
CDR3 protein: CASRKTGSTDTQYF; CDR3 DNA: TGTGCCAGCAGAAAGACAGGGAGCACAGATACGCAGTATTTT; V gene: TRBV5-6; clone size: NA; D gene: TRBD1; J gene: TRBJ2-3
CDR3 protein: CASSLGTGSNQPQHF; CDR3 DNA: TGTGCCAGCAGTTTAGGGACAGGTAGCAATCAGCCCCAGCATTTT; V gene: TRBV27; clone size: NA; D gene: TRBD1; J gene: TRBJ1-5
CDR3 protein: CAWSVSQGNYGYTF; CDR3 DNA: TGTGCCTGGAGTGTTTCGCAGGGGAACTATGGCTACACCTTC; V gene: TRBV30; clone size: NA; D gene: NA; J gene: TRBJ1-2
CDR3 protein: CASSEGFGADTQYF; CDR3 DNA: TGTGCCAGCAGTGAGGGCTTCGGGGCAGATACGCAGTATTTT; V gene: TRBV6-4; clone size: NA; D gene: NA; J gene: TRBJ2-3
CDR3 protein: CAWTGGGPGANVLTF; CDR3 DNA: TGTGCCTGGACAGGGGGTGGTCCTGGGGCCAACGTCCTGACTTTC; V gene: TRBV7-9; clone size: NA; D gene: TRBD1; J gene: TRBJ2-6
CDR3 protein: CSVERSTDTQYF; CDR3 DNA: TGCAGCGTTGAGAGGAGCACAGATACGCAGTATTTT; V gene: TRBV29-1; clone size: NA; D gene: NA; J gene: TRBJ2-3
CDR3 protein: CATSTFPGQGLIEQYF; CDR3 DNA: TGTGCCACCAGCACTTTCCCGGGACAGGGTCTTATCGAGCAGTACTTC; V gene: TRBV15; clone size: NA; D gene: TRBD1; J gene: TRBJ2-7
CDR3 protein: CASSQLTGNYGYTF; CDR3 DNA: TGCGCCAGCAGCCAACTGACAGGGAACTATGGCTACACCTTC; V gene: TRBV4-3; clone size: NA; D gene: TRBD1; J gene: TRBJ1-2
CDR3 protein: CASSLDRTGPGNTIYF; CDR3 DNA: TGCGCCAGCAGCTTGGATAGGACAGGCCCAGGAAACACCATATATTTT; V gene: TRBV5-1; clone size: NA; D gene: TRBD1; J gene: TRBJ1-3
CDR3 protein: CASSPPVGSGSGNTIYF; CDR3 DNA: TGCGCCAGCAGCCCACCGGTGGGGTCGGGGTCTGGAAACACCATATATTTT; V gene: TRBV5-1; clone size: NA; D gene: NA; J gene: TRBJ1-3
CDR3 protein: CASSPPLAGDNEQFF; CDR3 DNA: TGTGCCAGCAGCCCCCCCTTAGCGGGAGACAATGAGCAGTTCTTC; V gene: TRBV7-2; clone size: NA; D gene: TRBD2; J gene: TRBJ2-1
CDR3 protein: CASSIPQGPEAFF; CDR3 DNA: TGTGCCAGTAGTATCCCACAGGGTCCTGAAGCTTTCTTT; V gene: TRBV19; clone size: NA; D gene: NA; J gene: TRBJ1-1
CDR3 protein: CATPFGDGYTF; CDR3 DNA: TGTGCCACCCCGTTCGGGGATGGCTACACCTTC; V gene: TRBV6-6; clone size: NA; D gene: NA; J gene: TRBJ1-2
CDR3 protein: CASRKGGSSYNEQFF; CDR3 DNA: TGTGCCAGCAGAAAGGGGGGGAGCTCCTACAATGAGCAGTTCTTC; V gene: TRBV9; clone size: NA; D gene: NA; J gene: TRBJ2-1
CDR3 protein: CASSLNPADLSGANVLTF; CDR3 DNA: TGCGCCAGCAGCTTGAATCCAGCGGACCTCTCTGGGGCCAACGTCCTGACTTTC; V gene: TRBV5-1; clone size: NA; D gene: NA; J gene: TRBJ2-6
CDR3 protein: CASSFSREGVGTEAFF; CDR3 DNA: TGTGCCAGCAGCTTTTCCAGGGAAGGGGTGGGAACTGAAGCTTTCTTT; V gene: TRBV11-1; clone size: few; D gene: NA; J gene: TRBJ1-1
CDR3 protein: CATGSGQRGQPQHF; CDR3 DNA: TGTGCCACCGGTTCGGGCCAGCGGGGTCAGCCCCAGCATTTT; V gene: TRBV24-1; clone size: NA; D gene: NA; J gene: TRBJ1-5
CDR3 protein: CASSTYWTSGEQYF; CDR3 DNA: TGTGCCAGCAGCACCTACTGGACTAGCGGGGAGCAGTACTTC; V gene: TRBV11-3; clone size: NA; D gene: TRBD2; J gene: TRBJ2-7
CDR3 protein: CASSLEKARGAGAGTEAFF; CDR3 DNA: TGTGCCAGCAGCTTGGAGAAGGCGCGGGGGGCAGGTGCGGGCACTGAAGCTTTCTTT; V gene: TRBV11-2; clone size: NA; D gene: NA; J gene: TRBJ1-1
CDR3 protein: CSASRDTDNQPQHF; CDR3 DNA: TGCAGTGCTAGTAGGGACACGGACAATCAGCCCCAGCATTTT; V gene: TRBV20-1; clone size: NA; D gene: NA; J gene: TRBJ1-5
CDR3 protein: CASSGTTGYEKLFF; CDR3 DNA: TGTGCCAGCAGCGGGACAACAGGTTATGAAAAACTGTTTTTT; V gene: TRBV2; clone size: few; D gene: NA; J gene: TRBJ1-4
CDR3 protein: CASSQAGGGNEQFF; CDR3 DNA: TGTGCCAGCAGCCAAGCGGGAGGGGGCAATGAGCAGTTCTTC; V gene: TRBV4-2; clone size: NA; D gene: TRBD2; J gene: TRBJ2-1
CDR3 protein: CASTAGTGGRRNSAFF; CDR3 DNA: TGCGCCAGCACCGCCGGGACAGGGGGCCGAAGGAACTCAGCTTTCTTT; V gene: TRBV10-2; clone size: once; D gene: TRBD1; J gene: TRBJ1-1
CDR3 protein: CASAKVAGVNEQFF; CDR3 DNA: TGTGCCAGTGCCAAGGTCGCGGGTGTCAATGAGCAGTTCTTC; V gene: TRBV19; clone size: NA; D gene: NA; J gene: TRBJ2-1
CDR3 protein: CASSSSGSSYNEQFF; CDR3 DNA: TGTGCCAGTAGTTCTAGCGGCAGCTCCTACAATGAGCAGTTCTTC; V gene: TRBV19; clone size: NA; D gene: TRBD2; J gene: TRBJ2-1
CDR3 protein: CASSREDTSSYNEQFF; CDR3 DNA: TGTGCCAGCAGCCGGGAGGACACGAGCTCCTACAATGAGCAGTTCTTC; V gene: TRBV4-2; clone size: NA; D gene: NA; J gene: TRBJ2-1
CDR3 protein: CASSAGTGYFSTEAFF; CDR3 DNA: TGTGCCAGCAGCGCAGGGACAGGGTATTTTTCCACTGAAGCTTTCTTT; V gene: TRBV7-8; clone size: NA; D gene: TRBD1; J gene: TRBJ1-1
CDR3 protein: CASSVGTGISYEQYF; CDR3 DNA: TGTGCCAGCAGCGTAGGAACAGGGATCTCCTACGAGCAGTACTTC; V gene: TRBV9; clone size: NA; D gene: NA; J gene: TRBJ2-7
CDR3 protein: CASSLGALNTEAFF; CDR3 DNA: TGTGCCAGCAGCTTGGGGGCCCTGAACACTGAAGCTTTCTTT; V gene: TRBV11-3; clone size: NA; D gene: NA; J gene: TRBJ1-1
CDR3 protein: CASKTGQGTNTEAFF; CDR3 DNA: TGTGCCAGTAAGACCGGACAGGGAACGAACACTGAAGCTTTCTTT; V gene: TRBV19; clone size: NA; D gene: TRBD1; J gene: TRBJ1-1
CDR3 protein: CASASGVEQYF; CDR3 DNA: TGTGCCAGCGCGTCAGGGGTCGAGCAGTACTTC; V gene: TRBV11-3; clone size: NA; D gene: NA; J gene: TRBJ2-7